Sequencing of this TCR beta chain was carried out in a study of blood T cell repertoires in COVID-19 (dated by TCRdb to 2018 to 2021). A note on the overall study: Collaborator samples came from the United States, Italy and Spain and covered acute and convalescent phases of COVID-19. The prospective study material was composed of cDNA or gDNA derived from T cells, B-cell-depleted T cells, or PBMCs. Subjects who had been exposed to COVID-19, were actively infected with it, or had recovered from it provided the deeply sampled blood TCRbeta repertoires that made up the dataset. The repertoires were released in a freely available public database intended as a resource for research on the immune response to SARS-CoV-2. Samples were obtained from the ongoing ImmuneRACE study (first 160 participants) and from about 1,300 subjects provided by 6 global collaborators. Nearly every sample came with metadata listing a de-identified subject ID, COVID-19 status, age in years and sex. HLA class I and class II types, where available, came from metadata supplied by the sample provider rather than from assay-based typing. Study-wide conclusions, independent of this receptor: Clinical and demographic metadata were provided uncurated, with the amount varying by source and participant.

TCRbeta CDR3 regions were amplified from genomic DNA by means of the immunoSEQ Assay, a bias-controlled multiplex PCR. The authors processed their data as follows. Within the assay, amplification of reference gene primers was used to estimate how many nucleated cells each sample contained. Sequence reads were collapsed and filtered to measure the absolute abundance of every unique TCRbeta CDR3 rearrangement. For each sample, productive Simpson clonality was calculated by taking the square root of Simpson's diversity index across productive rearrangements. In its TCRdb copy, this immuneACCESS table keeps in-frame sequences only and misses some clones. Where compared with another copy, unresolved V genes explain less than half of these, and the others have no known cause. Clonal size and the V and J genes are those of that table, whereas D and trimming came from the DNA. The sample has fewer than 250,000 clones on record, roughly four fifths of them singletons. Jointly, the top ten make up approximately 12% of the sample.

The collaborating institutions used their own protocols to collect whole blood in K2EDTA tubes. Collaborator samples were shipped for TCRbeta analysis as frozen whole blood, isolated PBMCs, or DNA extracted from either sample type. A note on this clone: The clone's antigen remains unknown. Base qualities are not provided; no much larger clone lies one nucleotide away.

The sample consisted of peripheral blood. The TCR was taken from a woman aged 40 to 49 with acute or convalescent COVID-19.

In nucleotides, the sequence is TGCGCCAGCAGCCAAGGGGAGAACTATGGCTACACCTTC. This gives the protein CASSQGENYGYTF. The chain employs TRBV4-1 and TRBJ1-2; there is no confident call for the D gene. Relative to germline, V is 1 base shorter and J is 2 bases shorter, with 5 bases between their ends. CDR1 is given as MGHRA and CDR2 as YSYEKL, both from the germline V gene. The CDR3, from cysteine to phenylalanine, totals 13 residues. The DNA shown is the 39-base CDR3, in frame from base 1.